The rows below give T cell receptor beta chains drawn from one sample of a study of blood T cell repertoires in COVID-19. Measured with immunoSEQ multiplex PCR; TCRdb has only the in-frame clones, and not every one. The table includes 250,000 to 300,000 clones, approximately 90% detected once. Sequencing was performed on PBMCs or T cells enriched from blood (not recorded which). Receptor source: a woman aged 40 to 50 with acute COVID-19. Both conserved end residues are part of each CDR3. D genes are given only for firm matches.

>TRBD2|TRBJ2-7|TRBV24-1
CATSDTGGGSSYEQYF
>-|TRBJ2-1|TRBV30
CAWSGGTGSYNEQFF
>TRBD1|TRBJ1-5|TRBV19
CASSIWRGREGQPQHF
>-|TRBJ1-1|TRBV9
CASSVGPTGNTEAFF
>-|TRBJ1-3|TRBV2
CASSPTMTGAGNTIYF
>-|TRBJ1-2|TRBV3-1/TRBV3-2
CASSQERGRRIYGYTF
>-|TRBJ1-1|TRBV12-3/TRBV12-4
CASSFRRVTEAFF
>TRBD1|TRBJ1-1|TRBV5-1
CASGDRANTEAFF
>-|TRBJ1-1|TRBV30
CAWSPQGSTEAFF
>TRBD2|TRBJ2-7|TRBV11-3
CASSLDGSGRFEQYF
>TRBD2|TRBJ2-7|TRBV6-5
CASSYTGGRALEQYF
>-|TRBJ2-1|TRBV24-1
CATSKAGTYNEQFF
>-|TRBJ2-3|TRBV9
CASSPGFGSPTDTQYF
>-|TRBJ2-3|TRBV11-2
CASSFYRDTDTQYF
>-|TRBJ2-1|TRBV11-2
CASRRAGPYNEQFF
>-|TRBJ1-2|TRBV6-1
CASSEAGAIYGYTF
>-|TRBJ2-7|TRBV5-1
CASSLSLAPPGEQYF
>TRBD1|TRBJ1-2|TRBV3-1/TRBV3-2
CASSPQTGVFGYTF
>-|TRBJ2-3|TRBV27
CASSSLVVSKITDTQYF
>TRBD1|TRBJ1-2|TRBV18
CASSLTTGGYGYTF
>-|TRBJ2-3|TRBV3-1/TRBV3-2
CASSQETSSTDTQYF
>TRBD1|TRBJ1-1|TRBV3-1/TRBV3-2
CASSLGTGGTRAFF
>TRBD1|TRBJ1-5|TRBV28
CASSQTTGGAGQPQHF
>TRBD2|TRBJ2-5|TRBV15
CATSRDNREGRRKTQYF
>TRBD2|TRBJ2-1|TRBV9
CASSVDSAGGHNEQFF
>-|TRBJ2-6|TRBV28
CASSPSASGANVLTF